A single sample is the source of the 29 T cell receptor beta chains below, sequenced in a study of blood T cell repertoires in COVID-19. Produced via immunoSEQ multiplex PCR; TCRdb's table is partial and in-frame only. The sample records some 100,000 clones, around 87% being singletons. The sequenced sample was peripheral blood. These receptors were taken from a human donor in a cohort sampled during active COVID-19.

The V gene is TRBV11-3, the J gene TRBJ1-2, with 7 bases identical to TRBD1. The CDR3 is made up of 13 amino acids. The V gene's germline CDR1 is SGHNT and CDR2 YENEEA. Trimming cost V 4 bases and J 2 bases; bases outside gene matches: 1. DNA of the CDR3: TGTGCCAGCAGCTGGGGACAGAACTATGGCTACACCTTC. Protein sequence: CASSWGQNYGYTF.

The chain couples TRBV7-2 to TRBJ2-2; a weak D match, TRBD2 (7 bases). The CDR3 covers 19 residues. Germline CDR1 SGHTA, CDR2 FQGNSA. V was shortened by 5 bases and J by 3 bases, with 25 bases between the two germline ends. As DNA, the CDR3 is TGTGCCAGCAGCCCTGGGGCGGGGGCCCTTCCAACTTACACCGGGGAGCTGTTTTTT. Translation: CASSPGAGALPTYTGELFF. Supplemented by reference TRBV7-2 and TRBJ2-2, the full variable domain reads GAGVSQSPSNKVTEKGKDVELRCDPISGHTALYWYRQSLGQGLEFLIYFQGNSAPDKSGLPSDRFSAERTGGSVSTLTIQRTQQEDSAVYLCASSPGAGALPTYTGELFFGEGSRLTVL.

The chain links TRBV27 to TRBJ2-7; D might be TRBD1 (5 bases). CDR3 length: 16 residues. Germline V gene data show CDR1 as MNHEY and CDR2 as SMNVEV (reference sequence). Trimming stripped 2 bases from V and 2 bases from J, with 16 bases between. CDR3 bases: TGTGCCAGCAGTTTAGACCCGACAGTACTCCCCTACGAGCAGTACTTC. Translated: CASSLDPTVLPYEQYF.

The V call is TRBV28, the J call TRBJ1-2; a weak D match, TRBD1 (6 bases). The germline V gene has CDR1 MDHEN and CDR2 SYDVKM. Trimming pared 2 bases from V and 2 bases from J, leaving 12 bases between. This CDR3 is built from 15 residues. Here the CDR3 reads CASSLRGRGNYGYTF. The CDR3 DNA reads TGTGCCAGCAGTTTAAGGGGGAGGGGGAACTATGGCTACACCTTC.

The chain employs TRBV10-2 and TRBJ1-4; D gene uncertain. The length of the CDR3 is 15 residues. Germline CDR1 WSHSY, CDR2 SAAADI. V was clipped by 2 bases and J by 8 bases, with 15 bases between them. The CDR3 DNA is TGCGCCAGCAGTGAGGAGGGAAGTCTTAGAGAAAAACTGTTTTTT. This gives the protein CASSEEGSLREKLFF.

The J gene is TRBJ2-2, the V gene TRBV14; 7 nucleotides agree with TRBD2. The V segment lost 5 bases and the J segment 4 bases; nucleotides outside the gene matches: 16. Germline CDR1 reads SGHDN; CDR2 reads FVKESK. This CDR3 spans 18 amino acids. CDR3 sequence: CASSAAFGGGVLTGELFF. CDR3 nucleotides: TGTGCCAGCAGCGCCGCCTTCGGTGGGGGGGTTCTCACCGGGGAGCTGTTTTTT. Using reference TRBV14 and TRBJ2-2 for the parts outside the CDR3, the full variable domain is EAGVTQFPSHSVIEKGQTVTLRCDPISGHDNLYWYRRVMGKEIKFLLHFVKESKQDESGMPNNRFLAERTGGTYSTLKVQPAELEDSGVYFCASSAAFGGGVLTGELFFGEGSRLTVL.

The V gene is TRBV5-1, the J gene TRBJ2-1; TRBD2 agrees at 7 bases. Germline CDR1 and CDR2: SGHRS and YFSETQ. V lost 3 bases, J lost 1 base, and 4 bases stayed unmatched. CDR3 length: 15 residues. CDR3 DNA: TGCGCCAGCAGCTCCTTCGGGGGGTCCTACAATGAGCAGTTCTTC. Translating it yields CASSSFGGSYNEQFF. The full variable domain, rest sourced from reference TRBV5-1 and TRBJ2-1, is KAGVTQTPRYLIKTRGQQVTLSCSPISGHRSVSWYQQTPGQGLQFLFEYFSETQRNKGNFPGRFSGRQFSNSRSEMNVSTLELGDSALYLCASSSFGGSYNEQFFGPGTRLTVL.

The chain has TRBV28 and TRBJ1-1; 7 bases map to TRBD1. From germline, CDR1 is MDHEN and CDR2 SYDVKM. This CDR3 region has 15 residues. J lost 7 bases, V lost 6 bases, and 14 bases had no gene match. CDR3 nucleotide sequence: TGTGCCAGCAGCCCTTATCCGGGACAGTCAATTGAAGCTTTCTTT. Residues: CASSPYPGQSIEAFF.

The CDR3 bases are TGTGCCAGCATGAAGCGGAGCACAGATACGCAGTATTTT. This sequence encodes CASMKRSTDTQYF. The chain has TRBV2 and TRBJ2-3, with a weak D call TRBD2 (5 bases). V was trimmed by 7 bases and J by 0 bases, leaving 8 bases between them. Germline assignment: CDR1 SNHLY and CDR2 FYNNEI. The CDR3 covers 13 residues.

V usage is TRBV4-1 and J usage is TRBJ2-1; 12 nucleotides line up with TRBD2. This CDR3 has 17 amino acids. Trimming removed 3 bases from V and 8 bases from J; junction bases left unmatched: 11. The germline V gene has CDR1 MGHRA and CDR2 YSYEKL. This CDR3 is CASSQAPTGLAGYEQFF. The DNA of the CDR3 is TGCGCCAGCAGCCAGGCCCCGACGGGACTAGCGGGTTATGAGCAGTTCTTC.

The chain links TRBV24-1 to TRBJ2-3; D uncertain. This CDR3 region has 15 residues. Trimming left V 4 bases short and J 0 bases short, with 10 bases between. Germline CDR1 reads KGHDR; CDR2 reads SFDVKD. DNA for the CDR3: TGTGCCACCAGTGAACCTTTCACTAGCACAGATACGCAGTATTTT. It encodes CATSEPFTSTDTQYF.

This chain joins TRBV20-1 and TRBJ1-3; possible D gene TRBD1, 5 bases. V was cut by 3 bases and J by 0 bases, with 9 bases left in between. The CDR3 runs to 14 residues. The germline CDR1 and CDR2 sequences are DFQATT and SNEGSKA (reference sequence). CDR3 residues: CSASRQISGNTIYF. The CDR3 nucleotides read TGCAGTGCTAGTAGACAGATCTCTGGAAACACCATATATTTT.

This chain links TRBV7-3 with TRBJ2-7, with D possibly TRBD2 on 7 matching bases. With 1 base removed from V and 5 bases from J, the gap between germline ends came to 9 bases. The germline V gene has CDR1 SGHTA and CDR2 FQGTGA. The CDR3 sequence is 13 residues long. The CDR3 bases are TGTGCCAGCAGCTTAAAGGGGGGGAACGAGCAGTACTTC. Its protein is CASSLKGGNEQYF.

CDR3 loop: CASSASRADQETQYF. For the CDR3, the DNA is TGTGCCAGCAGCGCCTCGAGGGCCGACCAAGAGACCCAGTACTTC. The chain has TRBV11-3 and TRBJ2-5; TRBD2 is a possible D gene (5 bases). The V end was cut by 5 bases, the J end by 0 bases, with 13 bases between. The CDR3 is made up of 15 amino acids. In germline, CDR1 is SGHNT, CDR2 YENEEA.

V usage is TRBV30 and J usage is TRBJ1-6; no clear D gene. CDR1 and CDR2 (germline): GTSNPN, SVGIG (reference sequence). Trimming removed 7 bases from V and 6 bases from J, with 13 bases in between. This CDR3 is 13 amino acids long. The CDR3 DNA sequence: TGTGCCTCCCACCGGGTTGGTAATTCACCCCTCCACTTT. Amino acids: CASHRVGNSPLHF.

The CDR3 spells CASSPQEGGGNQPQHF. CDR3 DNA sequence: TGTGCCAGCAGCCCACAGGAGGGAGGGGGCAATCAGCCCCAGCATTTT. This chain connects TRBV6-6 to TRBJ1-5; D might be TRBD1 (5 bases). The germline CDR1 and CDR2 sequences are MNHNY and SVGAGI (reference sequence). V was shortened by 6 bases and J by 2 bases, with 17 bases between the two germline ends. The CDR3 contains 16 residues.

V and J are TRBV4-1 and TRBJ2-7; 8 bases are a match to TRBD2. Germline CDR1 and CDR2: MGHRA and YSYEKL. This CDR3 contains 15 residues. After removal of 4 bases from V and 0 bases from J, the junction contained 5 bases not matched to a gene. The CDR3 protein is CASSPWREDSYEQYF. In nucleotides, the CDR3 is TGCGCCAGCAGCCCTTGGCGGGAGGACTCCTACGAGCAGTACTTC.

V gene TRBV7-9 combines with J gene TRBJ1-1; tentatively, D is TRBD1 (5 bases). CDR3 size: 13 residues. Germline V CDR1 and CDR2: SEHNR, FQNEAQ (reference sequence). Trimming shortened V by 4 bases and J by 3 bases, and 9 bases separated the two germline ends. The DNA for the CDR3 is TGTGCCAGCAGCTCGCAGGGTCACACTGAAGCTTTCTTT. Protein product: CASSSQGHTEAFF.

In this sample, this clone turned up once. This rearrangement joins TRBV14 to TRBJ2-5, with D tentatively TRBD2 (6 bases). V lost 2 bases and J lost 1, with 11 bases in between. The CDR3 consists of 15 residues. Germline values: CDR1 SGHDN, CDR2 FVKESK. In nucleotides, the CDR3 is TGTGCCAGCAGCCAACTAGCGACCCCCCAAGAGACCCAGTACTTC. Translating gives CASSQLATPQETQYF. Based on the CDR3 plus reference TRBV14 and TRBJ2-5, the full variable domain is EAGVTQFPSHSVIEKGQTVTLRCDPISGHDNLYWYRRVMGKEIKFLLHFVKESKQDESGMPNNRFLAERTGGTYSTLKVQPAELEDSGVYFCASSQLATPQETQYFGPGTRLLVL.

The V call is TRBV27, the J call TRBJ2-3, with a possible D match to TRBD1 (6 bases). Trimming took 0 bases from V and 2 from J, leaving 15 bases between them. The CDR3 has 17 residues. CDR1 MNHEY and CDR2 SMNVEV come from the germline V gene (reference sequence). For the CDR3, the DNA is TGTGCCAGCAGTTTATCGGTCAGGGGCCTGGACACAGATACGCAGTATTTT. This gives the protein CASSLSVRGLDTDTQYF.

This chain connects TRBV2 to TRBJ2-4; tentatively, D is TRBD1 (5 bases). The V gene lost 6 bases and the J gene lost 0 bases, with 15 bases spanning the gap. The CDR3 extends over 16 amino acids. The germline CDR1 and CDR2 sequences are SNHLY and FYNNEI. The CDR3 reads CASSAPGWVAKNIQYF. The CDR3 DNA reads TGTGCCAGCAGCGCCCCAGGGTGGGTAGCCAAAAACATTCAGTACTTC.

This sequence joins TRBV27 and TRBJ2-3, with a tentative D call TRBD2 (5 bases). The CDR3 totals 12 residues. CDR1 is MNHEY, CDR2 SMNVEV, per germline (reference sequence). V was cut by 6 bases and J by 9 bases, with 13 bases left in between. The chain's CDR3 is CASSHGGETQYF. The CDR3 DNA reads TGTGCCAGCAGCCATGGAGGTGAAACGCAGTATTTT.

This chain joins TRBV6-4 and TRBJ2-3, with 8 positions matching TRBD1. This CDR3 region has 15 residues. V lost 5 bases and J lost 0; bases outside the gene matches: 4. Germline CDR1 is MRHNA and CDR2 is SNTAGT. CDR3 loop: CASSKGDRSTDTQYF. The CDR3 DNA reads TGTGCCAGCAGTAAGGGGGACAGGAGCACAGATACGCAGTATTTT.

This clone was seen only a few times. The rearrangement links TRBV27 to TRBJ1-2, with 7 bases that match TRBD1. The junction had 9 bases not matched to a gene; V was cut back by 4 bases and J by 4 bases. CDR1 is MNHEY and CDR2 is SMNVEV in the germline V gene (reference sequence). There are 15 residues in the CDR3. CDR3 residues: CASSSPGTATYGYTF. CDR3 coding DNA: TGTGCCAGCAGTTCCCCCGGGACAGCTACCTATGGCTACACCTTC.

This rearrangement joins TRBV19 to TRBJ2-7, with TRBD1 matching 7 bases. The V and J ends lost 6 bases and 3 bases, in that order; junction bases with no gene match: 8. The CDR3 contains 14 residues. Germline V gene lookup returns CDR1 LNHDA and CDR2 SQIVND (reference sequence). Here the CDR3 reads CASSRDSTIYEQYF. The CDR3 nucleotides read TGTGCCAGTAGCCGGGACAGCACTATCTACGAGCAGTACTTC.

In this sample, this clone turned up a few times. The CDR3 DNA reads TGTGCCAGCAGCCAAGGTCGTTCTAATTCACCCCTCCACTTT. Encoded protein: CASSQGRSNSPLHF. The rearrangement joins TRBV3-1 (or the pseudogene TRBV3-2) to TRBJ1-6; D gene uncertain. The CDR3 loop spans 14 amino acids. V was cut by 1 base and J by 6 bases, with 7 bases left in between. Germline loops: CDR1 LGHDT, CDR2 YNNKEL (reference sequence).

The CDR3 bases are TGTGCCAGCAGTGAAAAAGGGGTCTATGGCTACACCTTC. As protein: CASSEKGVYGYTF. This chain connects TRBV25-1 to TRBJ1-2; tentatively, D is TRBD1 (5 bases). The CDR3 covers 13 residues. The V gene lost 2 bases and the J gene lost 4 bases, with 8 bases spanning the gap. The germline V gene encodes CDR1 MGHDK and CDR2 SYGVNS.

This CDR3 is CASSLAQGRAYNEQFF. The CDR3 nucleotides read TGTGCCAGCAGCTTGGCACAGGGAAGAGCCTACAATGAGCAGTTCTTC. J is TRBJ2-1 and V is TRBV5-5; the D gene is possibly TRBD1 (6 bases). Germline-derived CDR1 and CDR2 are SGHKS and YYEKEE (reference sequence). The germline V and J ends were trimmed by 0 bases and 2 bases, with 12 bases remaining between them. This CDR3 spans 16 amino acids. The variable domain in full, with the rest retrieved from reference TRBV5-5 and TRBJ2-1, is DAGVTQSPTHLIKTRGQQVTLRCSPISGHKSVSWYQQVLGQGPQFIFQYYEKEERGRGNFPDRFSARQFPNYSSELNVNALLLGDSALYLCASSLAQGRAYNEQFFGPGTRLTVL.

The rearrangement uses TRBV19 and TRBJ1-2; the match to TRBD1 covers 8 bases. Trimming at V came to 7 bases and at J to 5 bases, leaving 12 bases not matched to a gene. CDR3 length: 15 amino acids. Germline values: CDR1 LNHDA, CDR2 SQIVND (reference sequence). CDR3: CASTMRQGRNYGYTF. The DNA of the CDR3 is TGTGCCAGTACTATGCGACAGGGGAGGAATTATGGCTACACCTTC.